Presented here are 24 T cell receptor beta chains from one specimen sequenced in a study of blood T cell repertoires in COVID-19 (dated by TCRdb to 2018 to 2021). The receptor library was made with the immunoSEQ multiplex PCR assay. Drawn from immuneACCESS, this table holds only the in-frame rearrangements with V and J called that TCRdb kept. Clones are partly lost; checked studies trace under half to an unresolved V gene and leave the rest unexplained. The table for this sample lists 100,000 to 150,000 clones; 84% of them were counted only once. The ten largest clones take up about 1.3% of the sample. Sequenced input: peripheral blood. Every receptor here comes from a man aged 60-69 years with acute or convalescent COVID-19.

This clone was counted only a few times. The CDR3 DNA follows: TGTGCCAGCAGGCGGGACTACAATGAGCAGTTCTTC. Encoded protein: CASRRDYNEQFF. The rearrangement uses TRBV7-9 and TRBJ2-1; D might be TRBD2 (6 bases). The CDR3 consists of 12 residues. Germline-derived CDR1 and CDR2 are SEHNR and FQNEAQ (reference sequence). The V gene lost 6 bases and the J gene lost 3 bases, with 6 bases spanning the gap.

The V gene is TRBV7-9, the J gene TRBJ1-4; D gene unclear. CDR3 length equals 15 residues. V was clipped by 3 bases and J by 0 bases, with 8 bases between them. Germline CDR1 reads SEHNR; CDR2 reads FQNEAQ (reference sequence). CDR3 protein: CASSFEQSTNEKLFF. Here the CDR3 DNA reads TGTGCCAGCAGCTTCGAACAATCAACTAATGAAAAACTGTTTTTT.

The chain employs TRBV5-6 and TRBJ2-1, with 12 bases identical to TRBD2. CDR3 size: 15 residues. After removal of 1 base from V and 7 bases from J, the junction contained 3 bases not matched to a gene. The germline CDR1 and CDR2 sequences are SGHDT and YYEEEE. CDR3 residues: CASSLTSGRSNEQFF. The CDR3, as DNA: TGTGCCAGCAGCTTGACTAGCGGGAGGTCTAATGAGCAGTTCTTC.

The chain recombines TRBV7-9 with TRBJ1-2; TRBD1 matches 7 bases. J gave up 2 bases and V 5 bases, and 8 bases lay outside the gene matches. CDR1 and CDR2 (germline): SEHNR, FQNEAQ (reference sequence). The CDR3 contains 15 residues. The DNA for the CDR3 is TGTGCCAGCAGCCACGGGACAGCGAGAAACTATGGCTACACCTTC. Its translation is CASSHGTARNYGYTF.

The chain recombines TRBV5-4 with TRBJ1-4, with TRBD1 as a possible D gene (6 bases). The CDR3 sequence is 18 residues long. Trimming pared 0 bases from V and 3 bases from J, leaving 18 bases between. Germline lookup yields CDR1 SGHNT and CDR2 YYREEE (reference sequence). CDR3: CASSLGGEGGRANEKLFF. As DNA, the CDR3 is TGTGCCAGCAGCTTGGGAGGGGAGGGGGGCCGAGCTAATGAAAAACTGTTTTTT.

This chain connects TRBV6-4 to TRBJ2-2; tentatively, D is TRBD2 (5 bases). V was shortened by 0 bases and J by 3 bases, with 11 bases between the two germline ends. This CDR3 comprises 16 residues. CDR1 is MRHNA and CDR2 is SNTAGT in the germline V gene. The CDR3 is CASSDSSQRDTGELFF. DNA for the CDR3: TGTGCCAGCAGTGACTCTTCCCAGAGGGACACCGGGGAGCTGTTTTTT.

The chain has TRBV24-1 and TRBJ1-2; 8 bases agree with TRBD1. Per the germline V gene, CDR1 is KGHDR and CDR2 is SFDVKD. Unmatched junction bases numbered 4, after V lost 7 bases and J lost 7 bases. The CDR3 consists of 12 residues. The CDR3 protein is CATRDRASGYTF. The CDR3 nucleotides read TGTGCCACCAGGGACAGGGCGAGTGGCTACACCTTC.

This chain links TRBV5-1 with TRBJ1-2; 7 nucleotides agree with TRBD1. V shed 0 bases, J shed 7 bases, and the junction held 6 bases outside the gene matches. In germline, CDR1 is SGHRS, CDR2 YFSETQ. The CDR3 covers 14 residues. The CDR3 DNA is TGCGCCAGCAGCTTGGGCGACAGGGTGAGTGGCTACACCTTC. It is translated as CASSLGDRVSGYTF. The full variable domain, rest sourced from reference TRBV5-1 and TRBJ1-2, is KAGVTQTPRYLIKTRGQQVTLSCSPISGHRSVSWYQQTPGQGLQFLFEYFSETQRNKGNFPGRFSGRQFSNSRSEMNVSTLELGDSALYLCASSLGDRVSGYTFGSGTRLTVV.

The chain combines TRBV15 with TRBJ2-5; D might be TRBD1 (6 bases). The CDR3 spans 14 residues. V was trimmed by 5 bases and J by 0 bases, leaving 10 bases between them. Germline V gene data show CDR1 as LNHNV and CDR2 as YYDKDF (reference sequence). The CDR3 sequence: CATSSDRYQETQYF. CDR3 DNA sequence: TGTGCCACCAGCTCCGACAGGTACCAAGAGACCCAGTACTTC.

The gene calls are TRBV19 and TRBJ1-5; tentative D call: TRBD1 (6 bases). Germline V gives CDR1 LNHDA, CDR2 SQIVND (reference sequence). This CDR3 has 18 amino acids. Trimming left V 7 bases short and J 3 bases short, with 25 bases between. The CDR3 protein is CASKTGPLGAELNQPQHF. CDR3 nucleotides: TGTGCCAGTAAAACCGGCCCCCTGGGGGCCGAACTCAATCAGCCCCAGCATTTT.

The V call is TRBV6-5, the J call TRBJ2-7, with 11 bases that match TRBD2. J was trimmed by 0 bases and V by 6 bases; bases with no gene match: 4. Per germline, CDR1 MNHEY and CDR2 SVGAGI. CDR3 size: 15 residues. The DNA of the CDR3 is TGTGCCAGCAGCCCACTAGCGGGGGCCTCCTACGAGCAGTACTTC. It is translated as CASSPLAGASYEQYF.

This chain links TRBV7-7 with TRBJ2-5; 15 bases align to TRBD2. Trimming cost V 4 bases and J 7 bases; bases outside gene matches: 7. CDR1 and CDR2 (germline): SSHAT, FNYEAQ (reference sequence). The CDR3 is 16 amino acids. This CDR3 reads CASSSGLAGGASTQYF. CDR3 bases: TGTGCCAGCAGCTCGGGACTAGCGGGGGGAGCCTCGACCCAGTACTTC. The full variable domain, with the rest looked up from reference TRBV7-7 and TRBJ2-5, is GAGVSQSPRYKVTKRGQDVTLRCDPISSHATLYWYQQALGQGPEFLTYFNYEAQPDKSGLPSDRFSAERPEGSISTLTIQRTEQRDSAMYRCASSSGLAGGASTQYFGPGTRLLVL.

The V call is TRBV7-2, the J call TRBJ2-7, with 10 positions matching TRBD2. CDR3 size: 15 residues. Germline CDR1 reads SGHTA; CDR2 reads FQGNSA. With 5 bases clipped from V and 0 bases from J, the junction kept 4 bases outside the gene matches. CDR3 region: CASSIRLAGSYEQYF. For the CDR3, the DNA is TGTGCCAGCAGCATTCGACTAGCGGGCTCCTACGAGCAGTACTTC. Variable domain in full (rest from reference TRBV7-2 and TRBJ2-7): GAGVSQSPSNKVTEKGKDVELRCDPISGHTALYWYRQSLGQGLEFLIYFQGNSAPDKSGLPSDRFSAERTGGSVSTLTIQRTQQEDSAVYLCASSIRLAGSYEQYFGPGTRLTVT.

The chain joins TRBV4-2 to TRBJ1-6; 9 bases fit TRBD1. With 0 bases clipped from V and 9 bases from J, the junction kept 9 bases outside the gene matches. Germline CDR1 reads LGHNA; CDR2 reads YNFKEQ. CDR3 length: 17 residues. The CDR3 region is CASSQEGSTGGRSPLHF. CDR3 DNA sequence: TGTGCCAGCAGCCAAGAGGGCTCGACAGGGGGGCGTTCACCCCTCCACTTT.

The CDR3 reads CASSLAGTIGGYTF. The CDR3, as DNA: TGCGCCAGCAGCTTGGCTGGGACAATAGGTGGCTACACCTTC. The rearrangement uses TRBV5-1 and TRBJ1-2, with D maybe TRBD1 (6 bases). Germline V gives CDR1 SGHRS, CDR2 YFSETQ. Trimming left V 0 bases short and J 7 bases short, with 13 bases between. The CDR3 has 14 amino acids.

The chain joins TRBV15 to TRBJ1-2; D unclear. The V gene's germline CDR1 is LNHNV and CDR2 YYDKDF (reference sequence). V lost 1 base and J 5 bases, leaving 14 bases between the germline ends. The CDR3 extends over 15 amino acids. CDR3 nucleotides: TGTGCCACCAGCAGAGGGGCGGGTCCAAGTTATGGCTACACCTTC. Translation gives CATSRGAGPSYGYTF. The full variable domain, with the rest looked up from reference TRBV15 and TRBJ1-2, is DAMVIQNPRYQVTQFGKPVTLSCSQTLNHNVMYWYQQKSSQAPKLLFHYYDKDFNNEADTPDNFQSRRPNTSFCFLDIRSPGLGDTAMYLCATSRGAGPSYGYTFGSGTRLTVV.

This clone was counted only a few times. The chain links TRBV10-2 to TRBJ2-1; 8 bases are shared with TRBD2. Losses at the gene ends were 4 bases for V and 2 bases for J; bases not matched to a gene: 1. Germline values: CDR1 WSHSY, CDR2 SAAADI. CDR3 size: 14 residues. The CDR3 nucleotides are TGCGCCAGCAGTGGGGGACTAGCCTACAATGAGCAGTTCTTC. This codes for CASSGGLAYNEQFF.

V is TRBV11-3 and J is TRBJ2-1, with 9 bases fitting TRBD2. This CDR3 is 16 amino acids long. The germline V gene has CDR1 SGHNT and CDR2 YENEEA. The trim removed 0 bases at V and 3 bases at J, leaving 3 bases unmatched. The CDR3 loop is CASSLEGTSSYNEQFF. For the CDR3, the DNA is TGTGCCAGCAGCTTAGAAGGGACTAGCAGCTACAATGAGCAGTTCTTC.

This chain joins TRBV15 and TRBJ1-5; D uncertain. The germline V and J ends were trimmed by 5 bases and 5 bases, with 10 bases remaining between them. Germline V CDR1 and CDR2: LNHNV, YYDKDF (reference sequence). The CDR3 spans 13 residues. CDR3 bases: TGTGCCACCAGCCCCGGTGCGGATCAGCCCCAGCATTTT. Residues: CATSPGADQPQHF.

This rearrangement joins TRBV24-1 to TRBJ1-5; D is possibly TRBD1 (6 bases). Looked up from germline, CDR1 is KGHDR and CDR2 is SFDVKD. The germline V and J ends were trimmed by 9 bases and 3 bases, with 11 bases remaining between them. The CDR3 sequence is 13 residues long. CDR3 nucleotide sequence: TGTGCCACCCGGATGGGGGCCAATCAGCCCCAGCATTTT. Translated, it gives CATRMGANQPQHF.

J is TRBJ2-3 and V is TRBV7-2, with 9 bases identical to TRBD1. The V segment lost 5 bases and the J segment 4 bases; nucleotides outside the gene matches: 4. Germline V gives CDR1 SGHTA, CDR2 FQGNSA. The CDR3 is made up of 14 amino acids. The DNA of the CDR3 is TGTGCCAGCAGCCGGGACAGGGTGGCAGATACGCAGTATTTT. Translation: CASSRDRVADTQYF. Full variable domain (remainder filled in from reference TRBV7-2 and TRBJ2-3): GAGVSQSPSNKVTEKGKDVELRCDPISGHTALYWYRQSLGQGLEFLIYFQGNSAPDKSGLPSDRFSAERTGGSVSTLTIQRTQQEDSAVYLCASSRDRVADTQYFGPGTRLTVL.

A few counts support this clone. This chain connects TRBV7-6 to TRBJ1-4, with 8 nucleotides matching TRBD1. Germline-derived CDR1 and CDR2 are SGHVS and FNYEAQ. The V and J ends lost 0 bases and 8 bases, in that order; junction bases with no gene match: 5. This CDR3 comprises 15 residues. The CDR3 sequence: CASSLATGVGEKLFF. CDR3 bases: TGTGCCAGCAGCTTAGCGACAGGGGTGGGGGAAAAACTGTTTTTT. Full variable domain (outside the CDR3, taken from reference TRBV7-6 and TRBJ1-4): GAGVSQSPRYKVTKRGQDVALRCDPISGHVSLYWYRQALGQGPEFLTYFNYEAQQDKSGLPNDRFSAERPEGSISTLTIQRTEQRDSAMYRCASSLATGVGEKLFFGSGTQLSVL.

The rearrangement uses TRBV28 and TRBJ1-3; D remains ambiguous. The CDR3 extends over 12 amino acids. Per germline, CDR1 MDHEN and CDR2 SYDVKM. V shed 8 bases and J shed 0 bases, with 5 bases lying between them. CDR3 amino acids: CASRSSGNTIYF. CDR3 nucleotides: TGTGCCAGCCGGAGCTCTGGAAACACCATATATTTT. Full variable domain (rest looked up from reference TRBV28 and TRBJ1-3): DVKVTQSSRYLVKRTGEKVFLECVQDMDHENMFWYRQDPGLGLRLIYFSYDVKMKEKGDIPEGYSVSREKKERFSLILESASTNQTSMYLCASRSSGNTIYFGEGSWLTVV.

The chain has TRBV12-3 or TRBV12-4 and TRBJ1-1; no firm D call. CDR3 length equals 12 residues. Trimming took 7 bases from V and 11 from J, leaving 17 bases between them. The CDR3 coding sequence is TGTGCCAGCATCTTAGGGAGGGCTTCTGCTTTCTTT. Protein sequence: CASILGRASAFF.